These T cell receptor beta chains were read from a single sample in a study of STAT5B mutations in CD4+ large granular lymphocyte leukemia. This table comes from immunoSEQ multiplex PCR, and its TCRdb copy is limited to in-frame clones, with some not included. The table shows 15,000 to 20,000 clones, with around 84% occurring only once. Sequenced input: CD4+ T cells from blood buffy coats. The receptors shown here come from a human donor in good health. Both conserved end residues are part of each CDR3. D genes are given only for firm matches. Expanded clones are given a class, and other clones once, few, many or no size at all.

j_call d_call v_call clone_size cdr3_nt cdr3_aa
TRBJ2-2 TRBD2 TRBV30 - TGTGCCTGGAAGAGGCTAGCGGGAGGTGGGGAGCTGTTTTTT CAWKRLAGGGELFF
TRBJ1-1 - TRBV6-5 - TGTGCCAGCAGTTACTCGAATAACGGTATGAACACTGAAGCTTTCTTT CASSYSNNGMNTEAFF
TRBJ1-5 - TRBV27 - TGTGCCAGCGGCATAAGGGACGGCCTTAATCAGCCCCAGCATTTT CASGIRDGLNQPQHF
TRBJ1-2 - TRBV7-9 few TGTGCCATCGCCTTCCGGGAGACTCCGATAAACTATGGCTACACCTTC CAIAFRETPINYGYTF
TRBJ1-1 - TRBV20-1 few TGCAGTGCCACGGGGAACACTGAAGCTTTCTTT CSATGNTEAFF
TRBJ1-5 - TRBV6-1 - TGTGCCAGCATGGGCACGGGGAATCAGCCCCAGCATTTT CASMGTGNQPQHF
TRBJ1-5 - TRBV6-6 - TGTGCCAGCAGCCATATCGGGATTAGCGATCAGCCCCAGCATTTT CASSHIGISDQPQHF
TRBJ2-2 - TRBV23-1 - TGCGCCAGCCCATGGAAAGGGGAGCTGTTTTTT CASPWKGELFF
TRBJ1-2 - TRBV6-5 - TGTGCCAGCACCGGGCGGGTATCCGGTGGCTACACCTTC CASTGRVSGGYTF
TRBJ2-3 TRBD2 TRBV7-9 medium-sized TGTGCCAGCAGCTTAGCAGGACTAGCGGCAGATACGCAGTATTTT CASSLAGLAADTQYF
TRBJ2-2 TRBD2 TRBV27 few TGTGCCAGCAGATTTTTCCGGACTAGCGGGATCGGGGAGCTGTTTTTT CASRFFRTSGIGELFF
TRBJ2-1 TRBD2 TRBV6-5 - TGTGCCAGCAGCCCGACTAGCGGGATGGGCAATGAGCAGTTCTTC CASSPTSGMGNEQFF
TRBJ2-7 - TRBV6-5 - TGTGCCAGCGGTAATCGACAGGACTACTACGAGCAGTACTTC CASGNRQDYYEQYF
TRBJ2-7 TRBD1 TRBV6-5 - TGTGCCAGCAAGATGGACAGGGGGAGCTACGAGCAGTACTTC CASKMDRGSYEQYF
TRBJ1-1 - TRBV6-5 - TGTGCCAGCGCCCGACACTCAGCGAACACTGAAGCTTTCTTT CASARHSANTEAFF
TRBJ1-1 TRBD1 TRBV5-4 few TGTGCCAGCAGCGTTGGGGGGACAGGGGAAGCTTTCTTT CASSVGGTGEAFF
TRBJ1-1 - TRBV6-6 - TGTGCCAGCAGGGACGTCGCCATGAACACTGAAGCTTTCTTT CASRDVAMNTEAFF